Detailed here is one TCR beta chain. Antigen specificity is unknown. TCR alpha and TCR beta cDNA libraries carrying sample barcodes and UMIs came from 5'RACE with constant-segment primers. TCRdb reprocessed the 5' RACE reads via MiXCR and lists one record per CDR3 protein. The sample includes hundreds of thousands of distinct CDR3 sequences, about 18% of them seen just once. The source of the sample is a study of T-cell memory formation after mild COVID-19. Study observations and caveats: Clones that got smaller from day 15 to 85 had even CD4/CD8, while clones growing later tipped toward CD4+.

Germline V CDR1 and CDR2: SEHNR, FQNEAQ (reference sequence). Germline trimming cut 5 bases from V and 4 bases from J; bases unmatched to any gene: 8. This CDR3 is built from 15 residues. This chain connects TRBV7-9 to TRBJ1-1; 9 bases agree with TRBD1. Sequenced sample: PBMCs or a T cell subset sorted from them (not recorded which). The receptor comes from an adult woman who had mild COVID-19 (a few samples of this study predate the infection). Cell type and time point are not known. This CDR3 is CASSLLQGAGTEAFF. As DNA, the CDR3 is TGTGCCAGCAGCCTATTACAGGGGGCGGGCACTGAAGCTTTCTTT.